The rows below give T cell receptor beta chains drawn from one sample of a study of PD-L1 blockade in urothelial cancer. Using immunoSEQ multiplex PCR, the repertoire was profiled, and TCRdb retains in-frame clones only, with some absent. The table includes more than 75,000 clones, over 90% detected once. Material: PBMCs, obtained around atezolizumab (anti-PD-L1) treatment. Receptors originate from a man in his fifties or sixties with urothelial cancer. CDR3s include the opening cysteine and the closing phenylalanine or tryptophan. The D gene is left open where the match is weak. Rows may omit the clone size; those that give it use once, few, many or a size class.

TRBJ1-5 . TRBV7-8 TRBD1 CASSSQTGRSNQPQHF TGTGCCAGCAGCTCCCAGACAGGGCGTAGCAATCAGCCCCAGCATTTT
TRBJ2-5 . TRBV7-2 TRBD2 CASSVQGLAGQETQYF TGTGCCAGCAGCGTTCAGGGACTAGCGGGGCAAGAGACCCAGTACTTC
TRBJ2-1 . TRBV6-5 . CASSLASTYNEQFF TGTGCCAGCAGTCTAGCGTCCACCTACAATGAGCAGTTCTTC
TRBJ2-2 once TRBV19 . CASSLSPGQANTGELFF TGTGCCAGTAGTCTATCCCCCGGACAAGCGAACACCGGGGAGCTGTTTTTT
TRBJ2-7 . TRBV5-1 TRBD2 CASSLARTRDYEQYF TGCGCCAGCAGCTTGGCGCGGACTAGAGACTACGAGCAGTACTTC
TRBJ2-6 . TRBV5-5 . CASSLGRAGANVLTF TGTGCCAGCAGCTTGGGCAGGGCTGGGGCCAACGTCCTGACTTTC
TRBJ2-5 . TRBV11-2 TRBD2 CASSLAASGRAKTQYF TGTGCCAGCAGCTTAGCGGCTAGCGGGAGGGCCAAGACCCAGTACTTC
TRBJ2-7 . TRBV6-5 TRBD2 CASSTAGLTYEQYF TGTGCCAGCAGCACAGCGGGACTGACCTACGAGCAGTACTTC
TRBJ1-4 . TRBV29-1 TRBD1 CSVRTGNDEKLFF TGCAGCGTTAGGACAGGGAACGATGAAAAACTGTTTTTT
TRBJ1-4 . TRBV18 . CASSPPGTTNEKLFF TGTGCCAGCTCACCCCCGGGGACAACTAATGAAAAACTGTTTTTT
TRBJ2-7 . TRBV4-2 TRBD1 CASSQADRVSSYEQYF TGTGCCAGCAGCCAAGCCGACAGGGTCAGCTCCTACGAGCAGTACTTC
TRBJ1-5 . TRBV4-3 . CASSQDLNQPQHF TGCGCCAGCAGCCAAGATCTCAATCAGCCCCAGCATTTT
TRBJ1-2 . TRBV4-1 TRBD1 CASSRTDREANYGYTF TGCGCCAGCAGCCGCACGGACAGGGAAGCTAACTATGGCTACACCTTC
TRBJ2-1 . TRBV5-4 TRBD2 CASSLGGGSSYNEQFF TGTGCCAGCAGCTTGGGGGGCGGGAGCTCCTACAATGAGCAGTTCTTC
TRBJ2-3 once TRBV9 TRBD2 CASSPGPGTSGRATDTQYF TGTGCCAGCAGCCCAGGTCCCGGGACTAGCGGGAGGGCCACAGATACGCAGTATTTT
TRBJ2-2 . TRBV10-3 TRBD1 CAISDTGGADTGELFF TGTGCCATCAGTGATACAGGGGGCGCGGACACCGGGGAGCTGTTTTTT